This T cell receptor (beta chain) stems from a study of control samples from healthy donors and cancer patients. This CDR3 has 14 amino acids. The trim removed 5 bases at V and 7 bases at J, leaving 5 bases unmatched. Germline CDR1 and CDR2: MNHEY and SVGAGI. TCRdb keeps only in-frame clones here, not all; method: immunoSEQ multiplex PCR. In the table there are 95,000 to 120,000 clones, roughly four fifths of which are singletons. The V call is TRBV6-5, the J call TRBJ1-4; the match to TRBD1 covers 9 bases. This clonotype originated in a man aged 18 to 29 in good health. The sequenced material came from blood. The CDR3 region is CASSRTGEGEKLFF. The CDR3 DNA sequence: TGTGCCAGCAGTAGGACAGGGGAAGGTGAAAAACTGTTTTTT.